This TCR beta chain was captured by sequencing in a study of T cells after yellow fever vaccination. In the study overall: Any fraction with a low cell number was prepared using SMART-Seq v4 Ultra Low Input. General observations from the study: The CD4 and CD8 compartments had a small share of their clonotypes in common. Researchers report a weaker secondary response that nonetheless peaked faster, day 5 versus 15.

Comments on this clonotype: The target antigen is unknown.

V was cut by 5 bases and J by 0 bases, with 12 bases left in between. Germline V gene data show CDR1 as KGHDR and CDR2 as SFDVKD. The CDR3 has 15 residues. TCR cDNA was made by 5'RACE template switching, adding a universal primer site and UMIs. TCRdb reanalysed the 5' RACE reads using MiXCR and keeps one entry per CDR3 protein. The table records 200,000 to 250,000 distinct CDR3 sequences, 6.9% of them present only once. The sequencing here drew on CD4+ T cells sorted from PBMCs, taken 15 days after the yellow fever booster vaccination. The sequence derives from a man aged 30 to 39 who received the YFV17D yellow fever vaccine. This rearrangement joins TRBV24-1 to TRBJ2-5; D is unresolved. This CDR3 is CATSGSGQYQETQYF. DNA for the CDR3: TGTGCCACCAGTGGGTCAGGCCAGTACCAAGAGACCCAGTACTTC.